One and the same sample provided the 22 T cell receptor beta chains below, sequenced in a study of blood T cell repertoires in COVID-19. TCRdb's table, derived via immunoSEQ multiplex PCR, lists solely in-frame clones and lacks some. The table lists 130,000 to 150,000 clones, approximately 88% of them singletons. The sample was peripheral blood. These receptors were collected from a woman aged 50 to 60 with acute or convalescent COVID-19.

CDR3 nucleotide sequence: TGCGCCAGCAGTGAGGGGCTCCAAGAGACCCAGTACTTC. It yields the protein CASSEGLQETQYF. The gene calls are TRBV10-1 and TRBJ2-5; D not certain. The germline V gene encodes CDR1 WNHNN and CDR2 SYGVQD (reference sequence). Between the trimmed V and J ends, which lost 2 bases and 1 base, there was a span of 5 bases. CDR3 size: 13 residues.

CDR3 region: CASSLTGDYGYTF. The CDR3 DNA follows: TGTGCCAGTAGTTTGACAGGGGACTATGGCTACACCTTC. The rearrangement uses TRBV19 and TRBJ1-2; 8 positions agree with TRBD1. CDR1 is LNHDA and CDR2 is SQIVND in the germline V gene (reference sequence). The CDR3 consists of 13 residues. The J segment lost 3 bases and the V segment lost 5 bases, leaving 2 bases of the junction unmatched.

V usage is TRBV12-3 or TRBV12-4 and J usage is TRBJ2-7; D gene unclear. CDR3 size: 12 residues. V was trimmed by 4 bases and J by 6 bases, leaving 10 bases between them. The CDR3 sequence: CASSYLVGEQYF. CDR3 DNA: TGTGCCAGCAGTTACCTAGTGGGCGAGCAGTACTTC.

CDR3 protein: CASSSRTSGTRDTQYF. The CDR3 region has the DNA TGTGCCAGCAGTTCCAGGACTAGCGGGACCAGGGATACGCAGTATTTT. The chain combines TRBV6-5 with TRBJ2-3; 12 bases match TRBD2. Germline-derived CDR1 and CDR2 are MNHEY and SVGAGI. The CDR3 covers 16 residues. Trimming at V came to 4 bases and at J to 6 bases, leaving 8 bases not matched to a gene.

The rearrangement joins TRBV5-1 to TRBJ2-3; 9 bases map to TRBD1. Germline CDR1 and CDR2: SGHRS and YFSETQ. CDR3 size: 15 residues. V was clipped by 4 bases and J by 4 bases; unmatched bases: 7. CDR3 DNA sequence: TGCGCCAGCAGCGAAGGACAGGGGTGGGCAGATACGCAGTATTTT. Residues: CASSEGQGWADTQYF.

The chain links TRBV5-8 to TRBJ1-5; 8 bases are a match to TRBD1. This CDR3 region has 14 residues. The V segment lost 4 bases and the J segment 5 bases; nucleotides outside the gene matches: 5. Germline V gives CDR1 SGHTS, CDR2 YDEGEE. CDR3 amino acids: CASSLRDRYQPQHF. For the CDR3, the DNA is TGTGCCAGCAGCCTAAGGGACAGGTATCAGCCCCAGCATTTT. The whole variable domain, remainder taken from reference TRBV5-8 and TRBJ1-5, is EAGVTQSPTHLIKTRGQQATLRCSPISGHTSVYWYQQALGLGLQFLLWYDEGEERNRGNFPPRFSGRQFPNYSSELNVNALELEDSALYLCASSLRDRYQPQHFGDGTRLSIL.

The chain recombines TRBV28 with TRBJ2-1; a weak D match, TRBD2 (7 bases). From germline, CDR1 is MDHEN and CDR2 SYDVKM. CDR3 length: 16 residues. V lost 6 bases to trimming and J lost 6 bases, with 21 bases between them. CDR3 coding DNA: TGTGCCAGCAGACCCCATGGGGGGGGCTTCATCAATGAGCAGTTCTTC. Its protein product is CASRPHGGGFINEQFF.

The chain couples TRBV11-2 to TRBJ2-7; TRBD2 matches 12 bases. Losses at the gene ends were 1 base for V and 3 bases for J; bases not matched to a gene: 7. This CDR3 is built from 17 residues. The germline CDR1 and CDR2 sequences are SGHAT and FQNNGV. CDR3: CASSLAPTSGRLYEQYF. The CDR3 DNA follows: TGTGCCAGCAGCTTAGCACCGACTAGCGGGAGACTCTACGAGCAGTACTTC.

The chain uses TRBV2 and TRBJ2-1, with 7 nucleotides matching TRBD2. V lost 2 bases to trimming and J lost 8 bases; unmatched junction nucleotides: 3. From germline, CDR1 is SNHLY and CDR2 FYNNEI. This CDR3 comprises 13 residues. The CDR3 loop is CASSESLADEQFF. The CDR3 DNA is TGTGCCAGCAGTGAAAGTCTAGCGGATGAGCAGTTCTTC.

The rearrangement links TRBV14 to TRBJ1-2; D is undetermined. V was clipped by 6 bases and J by 4 bases, with 15 bases between them. This CDR3 contains 14 residues. Looked up from germline, CDR1 is SGHDN and CDR2 is FVKESK. The CDR3 spells CASSVAGELYGYTF. The DNA of the CDR3 is TGTGCCAGCAGTGTCGCAGGCGAACTCTATGGCTACACCTTC.

This clone showed up just once. The chain uses TRBV21-1 and TRBJ1-1. TRBV21-1 constitutes a pseudogene. This CDR3 is built from 12 residues. The DNA for the CDR3 is TGTGCCAGCAGCGCGGGGAACACTGAAGCTTTCTTT. Translation: CASSAGNTEAFF.

The chain employs TRBV6-5 and TRBJ1-1; maybe TRBD1 (5 bases). V was trimmed by 6 bases and J by 1 base, leaving 9 bases between them. CDR3 length equals 13 residues. CDR1 MNHEY and CDR2 SVGAGI come from the germline V gene. The CDR3 nucleotides read TGTGCCAGCAGATTAACAGGGAACACTGAAGCTTTCTTT. As protein: CASRLTGNTEAFF.

V and J are TRBV9 and TRBJ2-2; perhaps TRBD2 as D (6 bases). The CDR3 loop spans 15 amino acids. Germline-derived CDR1 and CDR2 are SGDLS and YYNGEE. V gave up 4 bases and J gave up 2 bases, with 12 bases separating them. CDR3 DNA: TGTGCCAGCAGCACCGGGACTCATAACACCGGGGAGCTGTTTTTT. Its translation is CASSTGTHNTGELFF.

The chain employs TRBV28 and TRBJ1-4; 7 positions agree with TRBD1. The V segment lost 5 bases and the J segment 4 bases; nucleotides outside the gene matches: 7. Germline V gene data show CDR1 as MDHEN and CDR2 as SYDVKM. This CDR3 comprises 15 residues. The CDR3 loop reads CASSVGTAFNEKLFF. CDR3 nucleotides: TGTGCCAGCAGTGTAGGGACAGCCTTTAATGAAAAACTGTTTTTT.

This chain joins TRBV30 and TRBJ1-3; D is possibly TRBD1 (5 bases). Germline CDR1 is GTSNPN and CDR2 is SVGIG (reference sequence). CDR3 length equals 13 residues. CDR3: CAEMVTDGNTIYF. The CDR3 DNA is TGTGCTGAGATGGTGACAGATGGAAACACCATATATTTT.

The genes are TRBV2 and TRBJ1-2, with a possible D match to TRBD1 (5 bases). There are 11 residues in the CDR3. The germline V gene has CDR1 SNHLY and CDR2 FYNNEI. The V gene lost 11 bases and the J gene lost 13 bases, with 20 bases spanning the gap. CDR3 residues: CAEQAQGAATF. CDR3 nucleotide sequence: TGTGCCGAGCAGGCCCAAGGGGCAGCCACCTTC.

The chain employs TRBV9 and TRBJ1-1; 7 bases align to TRBD1. The CDR3 extends over 16 amino acids. CDR1 and CDR2 from the germline V gene are SGDLS and YYNGEE. Trimming cost V 4 bases and J 0 bases; bases outside gene matches: 9. The CDR3 DNA follows: TGTGCCAGCAGCCCAGAGGGACAGTTCATGAACACTGAAGCTTTCTTT. This codes for CASSPEGQFMNTEAFF.

The rearrangement uses TRBV6-1 and TRBJ2-1; TRBD2 agrees at 9 bases. The CDR3 loop spans 16 amino acids. CDR1 is MNHNS and CDR2 is SASEGT in the germline V gene. J was trimmed by 5 bases and V by 2 bases; bases with no gene match: 7. CDR3 amino acids: CASSEYAGGGNNEQFF. The DNA for the CDR3 is TGTGCCAGCAGTGAATATGCGGGGGGGGGAAACAATGAGCAGTTCTTC.

The chain links TRBV6-1 to TRBJ1-4; tentative D call: TRBD1 (6 bases). The CDR3 has 16 amino acids. Looked up from germline, CDR1 is MNHNS and CDR2 is SASEGT. Deletions cut 4 bases from V and 10 bases from J, with 22 bases between. CDR3 nucleotides: TGTGCCAGCAGTGTCATAGCGACAGGCGGCCCTGGAAAACTGTTTTTT. Amino acid sequence: CASSVIATGGPGKLFF.

The CDR3: CASSLATGELTYEQYF. In DNA, the CDR3 is TGCGCCAGCAGCTTGGCCACAGGGGAACTTACCTACGAGCAGTACTTC. The V gene is TRBV5-1, the J gene TRBJ2-7; 7 bases are a match to TRBD1. V was clipped by 0 bases and J by 2 bases; unmatched bases: 8. CDR1 and CDR2 (germline): SGHRS, YFSETQ. The CDR3 runs to 16 residues.

This sequence joins TRBV19 and TRBJ2-5; D ambiguous. CDR3 length: 13 amino acids. Germline CDR1 LNHDA, CDR2 SQIVND (reference sequence). Trimming removed 0 bases from V and 3 bases from J, with 5 bases in between. The CDR3 nucleotides read TGTGCCAGTAGTATAGATCCCGAAGAGACCCAGTACTTC. Translation gives CASSIDPEETQYF.

The count of this clone is one. The rearrangement uses TRBV3-1 (or the pseudogene TRBV3-2) and TRBJ2-7; TRBD2 agrees at 7 bases. This CDR3 has 14 residues. Germline CDR1 reads LGHDT; CDR2 reads YNNKEL (reference sequence). V was pared by 1 base and J by 2 bases, with 2 bases of the junction left unmatched. The DNA of the CDR3 is TGTGCCAGCAGCCAAGCGGGGGGAGCCTACGAGCAGTACTTC. As protein: CASSQAGGAYEQYF.